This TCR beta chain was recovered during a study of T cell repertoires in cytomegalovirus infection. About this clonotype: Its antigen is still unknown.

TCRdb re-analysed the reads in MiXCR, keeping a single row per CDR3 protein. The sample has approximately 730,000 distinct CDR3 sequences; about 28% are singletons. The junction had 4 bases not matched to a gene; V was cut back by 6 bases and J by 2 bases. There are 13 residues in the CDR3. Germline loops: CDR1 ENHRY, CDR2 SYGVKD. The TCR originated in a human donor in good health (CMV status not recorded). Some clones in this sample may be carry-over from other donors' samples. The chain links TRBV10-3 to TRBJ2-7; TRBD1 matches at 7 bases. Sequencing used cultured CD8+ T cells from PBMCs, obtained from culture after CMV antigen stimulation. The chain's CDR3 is CAIRTGKTYEQYF. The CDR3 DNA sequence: TGTGCCATCAGGACAGGGAAAACCTACGAGCAGTACTTC.